The 20 T cell receptor beta chains reported below all come from one sample, sequenced in a study of PD-L1 blockade in urothelial cancer. Sequencing was performed with immunoSEQ multiplex PCR; in TCRdb, only in-frame clones are kept and a portion is missing. The sample has approximately 110,000 clones, approximately 85% seen once. Sequenced material: PBMCs, taken around atezolizumab (anti-PD-L1) treatment. All receptors come from a man aged 45-65 years with urothelial cancer.

The V call is TRBV5-1, the J call TRBJ2-7, with TRBD1 matching 10 bases. The CDR3 sequence is 19 residues long. V shed 1 base, J shed 0 bases, and the junction held 13 bases outside the gene matches. The V gene's germline CDR1 is SGHRS and CDR2 YFSETQ. The CDR3 here is CASSLYGQGVDSYSYEQYF. CDR3 sequence (DNA): TGCGCCAGCAGCTTGTACGGACAGGGGGTGGATAGTTACTCCTACGAGCAGTACTTC.

J is TRBJ1-1 and V is TRBV5-1; 7 bases align to TRBD1. The V gene end was trimmed by 1 base and the J gene end by 3 bases; junction bases not matched to a gene: 9. CDR1 and CDR2 from the germline V gene are SGHRS and YFSETQ. The CDR3 has 16 amino acids. The CDR3 loop reads CASSLTQGEGHTEAFF. For the CDR3, the DNA is TGCGCCAGCAGCTTGACTCAGGGGGAAGGGCACACTGAAGCTTTCTTT.

This clone turned up a few times. The V gene is TRBV6-5, the J gene TRBJ1-6; 10 bases agree with TRBD1. Germline V CDR1 and CDR2: MNHEY, SVGAGI. The CDR3 totals 15 residues. V shed 6 bases, J shed 10 bases, and the junction held 9 bases outside the gene matches. The CDR3 DNA is TGTGCCAGCAGACCGGGACAGGGGAAGCGATCACCCCTCCACTTT. Translated: CASRPGQGKRSPLHF.

The rearrangement links TRBV5-1 to TRBJ2-1, with a possible D match to TRBD2 (5 bases). This CDR3 has 15 residues. Trimming left V 3 bases short and J 6 bases short, with 16 bases between. Per the germline V gene, CDR1 is SGHRS and CDR2 is YFSETQ. For the CDR3, the DNA is TGCGCCAGCAGCTATTTGACGGGATCGGGCAATGAGCAGTTCTTC. Its translation: CASSYLTGSGNEQFF.

This clone was recorded once. The rearrangement joins TRBV5-1 to TRBJ2-5; D is possibly TRBD2 (6 bases). Per germline, CDR1 SGHRS and CDR2 YFSETQ. V was clipped by 4 bases and J by 4 bases, with 14 bases between them. The CDR3 contains 14 residues. Written as DNA, the CDR3 is TGCGCCAGCAGCCGGGGGTCCCCGAGAGAGACCCAGTACTTC. It encodes CASSRGSPRETQYF.

The chain recombines TRBV28 with TRBJ2-5; 10 bases align to TRBD2. The CDR3 runs to 15 residues. The V gene's germline CDR1 is MDHEN and CDR2 SYDVKM. V was pared by 3 bases and J by 6 bases, with 7 bases of the junction left unmatched. Here the CDR3 DNA reads TGTGCCAGCAGTTTGGCAGCGGGAGGGCCGAAGACCCAGTACTTC. Protein: CASSLAAGGPKTQYF. Full variable domain (remainder filled in from reference TRBV28 and TRBJ2-5): DVKVTQSSRYLVKRTGEKVFLECVQDMDHENMFWYRQDPGLGLRLIYFSYDVKMKEKGDIPEGYSVSREKKERFSLILESASTNQTSMYLCASSLAAGGPKTQYFGPGTRLLVL.

The chain is built from TRBV10-3 and TRBJ1-5; 9 bases agree with TRBD1. Germline trimming cut 7 bases from V and 4 bases from J; bases unmatched to any gene: 5. The CDR3 spans 14 residues. Germline V gene data show CDR1 as ENHRY and CDR2 as SYGVKD. The CDR3 DNA sequence: TGTGCCATCAATACAGGGGGCAGGAATCAGCCCCAGCATTTT. As protein: CAINTGGRNQPQHF.

The chain couples TRBV6-5 to TRBJ1-1, with D possibly TRBD1 on 6 matching bases. Trimming pared 5 bases from V and 2 bases from J, leaving 15 bases between. The CDR3 spans 15 residues. The germline CDR1 and CDR2 sequences are MNHEY and SVGAGI. The CDR3 sequence: CASSPPDRRNTEAFF. The CDR3 DNA is TGTGCCAGCAGTCCCCCCGACAGGAGAAACACTGAAGCTTTCTTT.

This clone was seen only once. The chain uses TRBV27 and TRBJ2-2; D might be TRBD1 (5 bases). This CDR3 comprises 13 residues. The germline V gene has CDR1 MNHEY and CDR2 SMNVEV (reference sequence). With 5 bases removed from V and 7 bases from J, the gap between germline ends came to 11 bases. In DNA, the CDR3 is TGTGCCAGCAGTCTAAGGGGTTTCGGGGAGCTGTTTTTT. Translating it yields CASSLRGFGELFF.

This chain connects TRBV9 to TRBJ2-7, with TRBD1 as a possible D gene (6 bases). Germline lookup yields CDR1 SGDLS and CDR2 YYNGEE. Trimming cost V 0 bases and J 2 bases, with 9 bases left between them. There are 14 residues in the CDR3. CDR3 in amino acids: CASSVATGTYEQYF. DNA of the CDR3: TGTGCCAGCAGCGTAGCTACAGGGACCTACGAGCAGTACTTC.

The gene calls are TRBV20-1 and TRBJ1-1; D call uncertain. Germline CDR1 and CDR2: DFQATT and SNEGSKA (reference sequence). Trimming took 5 bases from V and 8 from J, leaving 12 bases between them. This CDR3 comprises 11 residues. The CDR3 DNA is TGCAGTGCTGCCCCGGGGATAGAAGCTTTCTTT. Its translation: CSAAPGIEAFF.

The rearrangement uses TRBV11-3 and TRBJ2-3; TRBD2 matches at 9 bases. The CDR3 loop spans 15 amino acids. Germline CDR1 SGHNT, CDR2 YENEEA. V dropped 5 bases and J dropped 8; count of bases not matched to a gene: 11. The CDR3 sequence is CASSDGASGMGTQYF. CDR3 sequence (DNA): TGTGCCAGCAGCGATGGGGCTAGCGGGATGGGTACGCAGTATTTT. Supplemented by reference TRBV11-3 and TRBJ2-3, the full variable domain reads EAGVVQSPRYKIIEKKQPVAFWCNPISGHNTLYWYLQNLGQGPELLIRYENEEAVDDSQLPKDRFSAERLKGVDSTLKIQPAELGDSAVYLCASSDGASGMGTQYFGPGTRLTVL.

The chain employs TRBV14 and TRBJ2-5; 7 bases line up with TRBD1. Germline V gene data show CDR1 as SGHDN and CDR2 as FVKESK. The CDR3 is 14 residues long. V trimming: 1 base; J trimming: 5 bases; junction bases outside the gene matches: 4. The CDR3 nucleotides read TGTGCCAGCAGCCAAGGAGGGGGCCTGGAGACCCAGTACTTC. Translated, it gives CASSQGGGLETQYF.

The rearrangement links TRBV7-2 to TRBJ2-7; D is ambiguous. The V end lost 0 bases, the J end lost 0 bases, and 12 bases lay between the germline ends. CDR1 and CDR2 (germline): SGHTA, FQGNSA. The CDR3 is 16 residues long. The CDR3 coding sequence is TGTGCCAGCAGCTTAGCGGCTGGCGGCCTCTCCTACGAGCAGTACTTC. Its protein product is CASSLAAGGLSYEQYF.

The V and J genes are TRBV6-5 and TRBJ2-7; 8 bases line up with TRBD2. Per germline, CDR1 MNHEY and CDR2 SVGAGI. V was pared by 5 bases and J by 3 bases, with 6 bases of the junction left unmatched. The CDR3 loop spans 14 amino acids. The chain's CDR3 is CASSLSGAHYEQYF. The CDR3 coding sequence is TGTGCCAGCAGTCTTAGCGGGGCACACTACGAGCAGTACTTC.

The DNA of the CDR3 is TGTGCCAGTAGCCGGCCGGGGACAGGGACTAGCGGGAGACGTAGGTACACCGGGGAGCTGTTTTTT. Protein: CASSRPGTGTSGRRRYTGELFF. This chain connects TRBV19 to TRBJ2-2; TRBD2 agrees at 14 bases. J was trimmed by 3 bases and V by 6 bases; bases with no gene match: 21. The V gene's germline CDR1 is LNHDA and CDR2 SQIVND (reference sequence). The CDR3 consists of 22 residues.

As for this clone: The sample has other DNA sequences that encode this CDR3 too. This chain uses TRBV19 with TRBJ1-5; D is perhaps TRBD1 (5 bases). Germline V CDR1 and CDR2: LNHDA, SQIVND (reference sequence). The CDR3 contains 12 residues. Trimming pared 7 bases from V and 4 bases from J, leaving 8 bases between. CDR3 sequence: CASNRGNQPQHF. DNA for the CDR3: TGTGCCAGTAACCGGGGGAATCAGCCCCAGCATTTT.

The J gene is TRBJ2-7, the V gene TRBV29-1, with 8 nucleotides matching TRBD2. This CDR3 is 14 amino acids long. Germline V lookup: CDR1 SQVTM, CDR2 ANQGSEA. With V trimmed by 7 bases and J by 4 bases, 12 bases remained unmatched. The CDR3 DNA reads as TGCAGCGCCGCCTTAGCGGGGAGGGGTTACGAGCAGTACTTC. It codes for CSAALAGRGYEQYF.

This CDR3 is CASSLGGLNQPQHF. CDR3 sequence (DNA): TGTGCCAGCAGTTTAGGAGGACTAAATCAGCCCCAGCATTTT. This chain joins TRBV27 and TRBJ1-5; no clear D gene. CDR1 is MNHEY and CDR2 is SMNVEV in the germline V gene (reference sequence). V was pared by 2 bases and J by 4 bases, with 9 bases between. The length of the CDR3 is 14 residues.

This chain links TRBV28 with TRBJ2-7; D is perhaps TRBD2 (5 bases). Germline V gives CDR1 MDHEN, CDR2 SYDVKM. Trimming removed 11 bases at V and 5 bases at J, with 16 bases between. There are 12 residues in the CDR3. The CDR3 is CAGEPGSHEQYF. The CDR3 coding sequence is TGTGCCGGGGAGCCGGGGAGCCACGAGCAGTACTTC.